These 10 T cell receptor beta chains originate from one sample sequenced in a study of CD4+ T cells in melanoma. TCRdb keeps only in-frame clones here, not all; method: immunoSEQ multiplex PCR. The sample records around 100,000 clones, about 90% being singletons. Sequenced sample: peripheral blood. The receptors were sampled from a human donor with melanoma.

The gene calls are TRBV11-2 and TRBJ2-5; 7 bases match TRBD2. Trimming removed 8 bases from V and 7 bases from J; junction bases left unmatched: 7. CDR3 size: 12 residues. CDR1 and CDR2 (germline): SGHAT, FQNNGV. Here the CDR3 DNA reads TGTGCCAGCGGGGAGCGGGGCGTGACCCAGTACTTC. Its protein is CASGERGVTQYF.

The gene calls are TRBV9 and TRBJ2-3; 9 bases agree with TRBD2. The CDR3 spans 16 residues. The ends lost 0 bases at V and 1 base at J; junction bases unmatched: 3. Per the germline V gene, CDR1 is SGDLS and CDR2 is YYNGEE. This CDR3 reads CASSVGSGSGTDTQYF. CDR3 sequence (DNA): TGTGCCAGCAGCGTAGGTAGCGGGAGTGGCACAGATACGCAGTATTTT.

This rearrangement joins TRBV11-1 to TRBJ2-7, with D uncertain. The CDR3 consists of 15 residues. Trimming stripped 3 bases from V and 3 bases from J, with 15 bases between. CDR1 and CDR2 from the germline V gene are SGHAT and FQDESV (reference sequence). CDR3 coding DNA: TGTGCCAGCAGCTTGAAAATCGCAGACCTCTACGAGCAGTACTTC. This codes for CASSLKIADLYEQYF.

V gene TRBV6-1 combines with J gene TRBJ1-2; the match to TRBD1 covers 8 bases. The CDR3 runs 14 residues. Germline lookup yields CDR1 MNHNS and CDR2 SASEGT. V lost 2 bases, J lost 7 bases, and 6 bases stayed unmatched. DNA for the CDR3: TGTGCCAGCAGTGAAAGGGTACAGGGGGGTGGCTACACCTTC. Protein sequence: CASSERVQGGGYTF.

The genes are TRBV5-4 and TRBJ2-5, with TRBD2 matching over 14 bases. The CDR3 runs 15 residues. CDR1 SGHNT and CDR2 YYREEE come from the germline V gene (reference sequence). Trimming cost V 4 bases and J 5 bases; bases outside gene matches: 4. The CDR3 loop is CASSARTSGGETQYF. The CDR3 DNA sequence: TGTGCCAGCAGCGCCCGGACTAGCGGGGGGGAGACCCAGTACTTC.

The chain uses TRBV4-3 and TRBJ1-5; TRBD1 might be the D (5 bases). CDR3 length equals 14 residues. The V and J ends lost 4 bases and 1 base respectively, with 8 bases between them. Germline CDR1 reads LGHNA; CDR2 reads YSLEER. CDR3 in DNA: TGCGCCAGCAGCCCCAGGGTCAGCAATCAGCCCCAGCATTTT. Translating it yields CASSPRVSNQPQHF.

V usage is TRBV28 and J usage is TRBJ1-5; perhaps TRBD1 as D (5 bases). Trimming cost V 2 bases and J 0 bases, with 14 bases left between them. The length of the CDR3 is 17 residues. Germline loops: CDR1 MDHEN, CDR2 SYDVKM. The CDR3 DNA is TGTGCCAGCAGTTTAAGTTCCCAGGGCTATAGCAATCAGCCCCAGCATTTT. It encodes CASSLSSQGYSNQPQHF.

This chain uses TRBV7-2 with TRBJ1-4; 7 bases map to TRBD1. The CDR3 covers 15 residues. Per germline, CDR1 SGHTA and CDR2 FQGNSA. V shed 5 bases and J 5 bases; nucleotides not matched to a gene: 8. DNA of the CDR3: TGTGCCAGCAGCCTAAGACAGGGAGGGAATGAAAAACTGTTTTTT. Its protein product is CASSLRQGGNEKLFF.

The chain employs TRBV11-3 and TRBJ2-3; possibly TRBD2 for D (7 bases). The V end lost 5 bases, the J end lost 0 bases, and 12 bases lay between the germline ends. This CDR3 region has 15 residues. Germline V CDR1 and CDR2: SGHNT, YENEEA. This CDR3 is CASSLGGASTDTQYF. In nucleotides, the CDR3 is TGTGCCAGCAGCCTAGGGGGGGCGAGCACAGATACGCAGTATTTT.

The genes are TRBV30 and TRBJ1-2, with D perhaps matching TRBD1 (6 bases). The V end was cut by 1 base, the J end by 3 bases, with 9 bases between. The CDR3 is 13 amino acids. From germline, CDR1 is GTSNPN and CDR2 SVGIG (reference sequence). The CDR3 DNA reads TGTGCCTGGAGTGACTCAGGGGACTATGGCTACACCTTC. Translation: CAWSDSGDYGYTF.